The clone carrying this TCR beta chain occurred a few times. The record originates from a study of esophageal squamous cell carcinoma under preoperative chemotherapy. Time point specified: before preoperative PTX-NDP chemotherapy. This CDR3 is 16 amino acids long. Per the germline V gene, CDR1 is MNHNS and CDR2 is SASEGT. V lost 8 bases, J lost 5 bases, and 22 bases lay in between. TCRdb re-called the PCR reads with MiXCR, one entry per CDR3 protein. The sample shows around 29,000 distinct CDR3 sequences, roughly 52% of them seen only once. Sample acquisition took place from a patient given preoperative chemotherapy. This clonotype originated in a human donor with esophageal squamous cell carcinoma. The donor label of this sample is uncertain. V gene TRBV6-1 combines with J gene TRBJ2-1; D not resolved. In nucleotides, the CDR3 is TGTGCCAGCCGAAGATCAGTCAACCTATTCGACAATGAGCAGTTCTTC. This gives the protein CASRRSVNLFDNEQFF.